A selection of T cell receptor beta chains follows, all from one sample in a study of beta chain features in type 1 diabetes. Libraries were prepared by immunoSEQ multiplex PCR; TCRdb keeps only in-frame clonotypes and omits some of them. The sample holds hundreds of thousands of clones, 11% seen once. Sequences were obtained from naive CD4+ T cells from blood. The receptors originated from a man under 40 with type 1 diabetes. Each CDR3 is given with its conserved first and last residue. Each record gives: D gene, J gene, V gene, clone size, CDR3 DNA, CDR3 protein. A D gene is named only where the DNA matches it firmly. Clone sizes are given selectively: once, few, many, or a class where the clone is expanded.

d_call: TRBD1
j_call: TRBJ1-5
v_call: TRBV6-5
clone_size: few
cdr3_nt: TGTGCCAGCAGTTACGGGGGACAGCAGCCCCAGCATTTT
cdr3_aa: CASSYGGQQPQHF

d_call: .
j_call: TRBJ2-4
v_call: TRBV19
clone_size: few
cdr3_nt: TGTGCCAGTAGTACATCCAAAAACATTCAGTACTTC
cdr3_aa: CASSTSKNIQYF

d_call: .
j_call: TRBJ1-5
v_call: TRBV15
clone_size: .
cdr3_nt: TGTGCCACCAGCAGAGATGGAGGACGTGGCAATCAGCCCCAGCATTTT
cdr3_aa: CATSRDGGRGNQPQHF

d_call: .
j_call: TRBJ1-5
v_call: TRBV23-1
clone_size: few
cdr3_nt: TGCGCCAGCAGTCAATGTAACAGGAGAGATAGCAATCAGCCCCAGCATTTT
cdr3_aa: CASSQCNRRDSNQPQHF

d_call: TRBD2
j_call: TRBJ2-3
v_call: TRBV29-1
clone_size: .
cdr3_nt: TGCAGCGTAGGACTAGACACAGATACGCAGTATTTT
cdr3_aa: CSVGLDTDTQYF

d_call: TRBD1
j_call: TRBJ2-1
v_call: TRBV7-2
clone_size: .
cdr3_nt: TGTGCCAGCGGACGGCCGGGACAGGCCTACAATGAGCAGTTCTTC
cdr3_aa: CASGRPGQAYNEQFF

d_call: .
j_call: TRBJ1-5
v_call: TRBV2
clone_size: few
cdr3_nt: TGTGCCAGCACCGGGGGGGGCGGACAGCCCCAGCATTTT
cdr3_aa: CASTGGGGQPQHF

d_call: TRBD1
j_call: TRBJ1-3
v_call: TRBV5-4
clone_size: .
cdr3_nt: TGTGCCAGCAGCTTGGGACAGGGAGTGGCTGGAAACACCATATATTTT
cdr3_aa: CASSLGQGVAGNTIYF

d_call: TRBD1
j_call: TRBJ2-1
v_call: TRBV7-9
clone_size: few
cdr3_nt: TGTGCCAGCAGCGCCTTGACAGGGAAAGGCTACAATGAGCAGTTCTTC
cdr3_aa: CASSALTGKGYNEQFF

d_call: .
j_call: TRBJ1-6
v_call: TRBV11-2
clone_size: .
cdr3_nt: TGTGCCAGCAGCGTTAGTAATTCACCCCTCCACTTT
cdr3_aa: CASSVSNSPLHF

d_call: .
j_call: TRBJ2-5
v_call: TRBV5-1
clone_size: few
cdr3_nt: TGCGCCAGCGGACACGAGACCCAGTACTTC
cdr3_aa: CASGHETQYF

d_call: TRBD1
j_call: TRBJ2-1
v_call: TRBV5-1
clone_size: few
cdr3_nt: TGCGCCAGCAGCTTAATGGGATACAGGGGGCTTGGGAATGAGCAGTTCTTC
cdr3_aa: CASSLMGYRGLGNEQFF

d_call: TRBD2
j_call: TRBJ2-5
v_call: TRBV7-9
clone_size: .
cdr3_nt: TGTGCCAGCAGCCCGACTAGCGGGGGCCGAACGGGCTACTTC
cdr3_aa: CASSPTSGGRTGYF

d_call: .
j_call: TRBJ2-2
v_call: TRBV5-5
clone_size: .
cdr3_nt: TGTGCCAGCAGCCCGGGGCAGGGGCCCGGGGAGCTGTTTTTT
cdr3_aa: CASSPGQGPGELFF

d_call: TRBD2
j_call: TRBJ2-1
v_call: TRBV9
clone_size: .
cdr3_nt: TGTGCCAGCAGTCGGACTAGCGGGGGGTTCAATGAGCAGTTCTTC
cdr3_aa: CASSRTSGGFNEQFF

d_call: TRBD1
j_call: TRBJ2-6
v_call: TRBV7-3
clone_size: .
cdr3_nt: TGTGCCAGCAGTACAGGGGGGAGCTCTGGGGCCAACGTCCTGACTTTC
cdr3_aa: CASSTGGSSGANVLTF

d_call: TRBD1
j_call: TRBJ2-5
v_call: TRBV28
clone_size: few
cdr3_nt: TGTGCCAGCAGTGCCCCCGGGACAGGGGCGCAAGAGACCCAGTACTTC
cdr3_aa: CASSAPGTGAQETQYF

d_call: TRBD1
j_call: TRBJ2-7
v_call: TRBV29-1
clone_size: .
cdr3_nt: TGCAGCGGGGGACAGCCAAACGAGCAGTACTTC
cdr3_aa: CSGGQPNEQYF

d_call: .
j_call: TRBJ1-5
v_call: TRBV30
clone_size: .
cdr3_nt: TGTGCCTGGAGTGTACAGTCGGACAGTCTGAGAAATCAGCCCCAGCATTTT
cdr3_aa: CAWSVQSDSLRNQPQHF

d_call: TRBD1
j_call: TRBJ1-6
v_call: TRBV5-1
clone_size: few
cdr3_nt: TGCGCCAGCAGCCCCGGGACAGCAGACTCCTATAATTCACCCCTCCACTTT
cdr3_aa: CASSPGTADSYNSPLHF

d_call: TRBD2
j_call: TRBJ2-7
v_call: TRBV10-3
clone_size: .
cdr3_nt: TGTGCCATCAGTGAGGGACTAGCGGGGGCCCACGAGCAGTACTTC
cdr3_aa: CAISEGLAGAHEQYF

d_call: .
j_call: TRBJ2-7
v_call: TRBV7-9
clone_size: .
cdr3_nt: TGTGCCAGCAGCTTAAGAGGGTCGGGAGCCGAGCAGTACTTC
cdr3_aa: CASSLRGSGAEQYF

d_call: TRBD2
j_call: TRBJ2-1
v_call: TRBV4-2
clone_size: few
cdr3_nt: TGTGCCAGCAGCCAGGGCCTAGCGGGGATATCCTACAATGAGCAGTTCTTC
cdr3_aa: CASSQGLAGISYNEQFF

d_call: .
j_call: TRBJ2-2
v_call: TRBV9
clone_size: few
cdr3_nt: TGTGCCAGCAGCGTAACTAGTTCATCCAGCGGGGAGCTGTTTTTT
cdr3_aa: CASSVTSSSSGELFF

d_call: .
j_call: TRBJ2-7
v_call: TRBV18
clone_size: .
cdr3_nt: TGTGCCAGCTCACCGAGGGGGTCCAGAAGCTCCTACGAGCAGTACTTC
cdr3_aa: CASSPRGSRSSYEQYF

d_call: .
j_call: TRBJ1-1
v_call: TRBV6-5
clone_size: .
cdr3_nt: TGTGCCAGCAGTTACCCCGGGGGTTCTGCTGAAGCTTTCTTT
cdr3_aa: CASSYPGGSAEAFF

d_call: .
j_call: TRBJ2-7
v_call: TRBV7-9
clone_size: few
cdr3_nt: TGTGCCAGCAGCTTTAGCTCCTACGAGCAGTACTTC
cdr3_aa: CASSFSSYEQYF